The 30 T cell receptor beta chains presented below share a single source sample, sequenced in a study of blood T cell repertoires in COVID-19. The assay was immunoSEQ multiplex PCR, and TCRdb's table has in-frame clones only and misses some. The table lists about 35,000 clones, 85% of them singletons. Sequenced input: peripheral blood. These receptors all come from a man aged 55-75 years with active or convalescent COVID-19.

This clone has just one count. The J gene is TRBJ2-7, the V gene TRBV6-1, with 9 nucleotides matching TRBD1. The CDR3 is 17 amino acids. Looked up from germline, CDR1 is MNHNS and CDR2 is SASEGT. Losses at the gene ends were 4 bases for V and 6 bases for J; bases not matched to a gene: 16. CDR3 amino acids: CASSARDRALWSVEQYV. In DNA form, the CDR3 reads TGTGCCAGCAGTGCCCGGGACAGGGCCCTCTGGAGTGTCGAGCAGTACGTC.

As DNA, the CDR3 is TGCAGCGTTGAGCGACTAGCGGTACCTAATGAGCAGTTCTTC. It encodes CSVERLAVPNEQFF. The genes are TRBV29-1 and TRBJ2-1; 9 nucleotides agree with TRBD2. Germline V gene lookup returns CDR1 SQVTM and CDR2 ANQGSEA. Trimming at V came to 3 bases and at J to 7 bases, leaving 7 bases not matched to a gene. This CDR3 comprises 14 residues.

V is TRBV24-1 and J is TRBJ2-7; 10 positions match TRBD2. The CDR3 loop spans 20 amino acids. V shed 2 bases and J 7 bases; nucleotides not matched to a gene: 22. Looked up from germline, CDR1 is KGHDR and CDR2 is SFDVKD. The CDR3 nucleotides read TGTGCCACCAGTGATTCCCCCCTCGATAAAGCGGGAGGGCCAAGTAGGGAGCAGTACGTC. It specifies CATSDSPLDKAGGPSREQYV.

This clone has just one count. The genes are TRBV6-5 and TRBJ1-6, with 9 bases aligning to TRBD1. After removal of 2 bases from V and 7 bases from J, the junction contained 0 bases not matched to a gene. CDR3 size: 14 residues. Per the germline V gene, CDR1 is MNHEY and CDR2 is SVGAGI. CDR3 residues: CASSYGTGNSPLHF. The CDR3 nucleotides are TGTGCCAGCAGTTACGGGACAGGGAATTCACCCCTCCACTTT.

The chain links TRBV2 to TRBJ2-3; TRBD2 might be the D (5 bases). Trimming left V 3 bases short and J 0 bases short, with 19 bases between. The CDR3 loop spans 18 amino acids. Germline V gene data show CDR1 as SNHLY and CDR2 as FYNNEI. Here the CDR3 reads CASSEWVAEASSTDTQYF. The CDR3 bases are TGTGCCAGCAGTGAGTGGGTGGCGGAGGCCTCTAGCACAGATACGCAGTATTTT.

V usage is TRBV5-8 and J usage is TRBJ1-3; 9 positions match TRBD1. In germline, CDR1 is SGHTS, CDR2 YDEGEE. Trimming at V came to 3 bases and at J to 4 bases, leaving 2 bases not matched to a gene. The CDR3 loop spans 14 amino acids. In DNA, the CDR3 is TGTGCCAGCAGCTGGGACAGGGTAGGAAACACCATATATTTT. This codes for CASSWDRVGNTIYF.

This chain joins TRBV11-2 and TRBJ1-1, with a tentative D call TRBD1 (5 bases). This CDR3 has 13 amino acids. In germline, CDR1 is SGHAT, CDR2 FQNNGV. The ends were cut back, 5 bases at V and 1 base at J, with 8 bases in the middle. This CDR3 reads CASSRDRNTEAFF. The CDR3 nucleotides are TGTGCCAGCAGCCGTGACAGGAACACTGAAGCTTTCTTT.

In its sample, this clone was seen once. The genes are TRBV19 and TRBJ1-5, with TRBD1 matching over 9 bases. Germline V gene sequence: CDR1 LNHDA, CDR2 SQIVND (reference sequence). V was pared by 10 bases and J by 6 bases, with 7 bases of the junction left unmatched. The CDR3 consists of 13 residues. The DNA of the CDR3 is TGTGCCACTCGGACAGGGGCTGGTCAGCCCCAGCATTTT. Amino acid sequence: CATRTGAGQPQHF.

This clone occurred once. The V gene is TRBV19, the J gene TRBJ2-3; no definite D call. V lost 3 bases and J lost 4, with 8 bases in between. Germline-derived CDR1 and CDR2 are LNHDA and SQIVND (reference sequence). The CDR3 has 13 amino acids. The CDR3 loop is CASSIIPPDTQYF. The DNA of the CDR3 is TGTGCCAGTAGTATTATCCCCCCAGATACGCAGTATTTT.

There are a few counts of this clone. The chain carries TRBV2 and TRBJ2-1; TRBD1 agrees at 7 bases. Trimming at V came to 4 bases and at J to 10 bases, leaving 16 bases not matched to a gene. The CDR3 contains 16 residues. Germline V gives CDR1 SNHLY, CDR2 FYNNEI. As DNA, the CDR3 is TGTGCCAGCAGTGGCCGGGACAGTCGTACCATCGGGGAGCAGTTCTTC. It is translated as CASSGRDSRTIGEQFF.

In this sample, this clone turned up a few times. The V call is TRBV3-1 (or the pseudogene TRBV3-2), the J call TRBJ2-5; D perhaps matches TRBD2 (5 bases). The germline CDR1 and CDR2 sequences are LGHDT and YNNKEL (reference sequence). This CDR3 is built from 13 residues. V dropped 2 bases and J dropped 4 bases, with 8 bases sitting between them. As DNA, the CDR3 is TGTGCCAGCAGCCAAACTAGAGCAGAGACCCAGTACTTC. Its translation is CASSQTRAETQYF.

The V gene is TRBV9, the J gene TRBJ2-1; TRBD2 matches 7 bases. The V segment lost 0 bases and the J segment 9 bases; nucleotides outside the gene matches: 6. The CDR3 loop spans 14 amino acids. Germline CDR1 is SGDLS and CDR2 is YYNGEE. The CDR3 is CASSVEGSGIEQFF. For the CDR3, the DNA is TGTGCCAGCAGCGTAGAGGGGAGCGGGATTGAGCAGTTCTTC. Full variable domain (rest looked up from reference TRBV9 and TRBJ2-1): DSGVTQTPKHLITATGQRVTLRCSPRSGDLSVYWYQQSLDQGLQFLIQYYNGEERAKGNILERFSAQQFPDLHSELNLSSLELGDSALYFCASSVEGSGIEQFFGPGTRLTVL.

The chain joins TRBV28 to TRBJ1-5; D call uncertain. V shed 5 bases and J shed 2 bases, with 13 bases lying between them. Germline-derived CDR1 and CDR2 are MDHEN and SYDVKM. The CDR3 contains 15 residues. DNA for the CDR3: TGTGCCAGCAGTCCCCTGGGAGGTGGCAATCAGCCCCAGCATTTT. Residues: CASSPLGGGNQPQHF.

The rearrangement links TRBV7-8 to TRBJ1-5; TRBD1 aligns across 8 bases. The germline CDR1 and CDR2 sequences are SGHVS and FQNEAQ. V gave up 5 bases and J gave up 7 bases; unmatched junction bases: 4. The CDR3 totals 13 residues. In nucleotides, the CDR3 is TGTGCCAGCAGCAAAAGACAGGGGCAGCCCCAGCATTTT. Translating gives CASSKRQGQPQHF.

V usage is TRBV12-3 or TRBV12-4 and J usage is TRBJ1-2, with D perhaps matching TRBD1 (5 bases). V was clipped by 3 bases and J by 7 bases, with 12 bases between them. This CDR3 is built from 13 residues. The CDR3 DNA follows: TGTGCCAGCAGTTTTACGGGGGAGGGTGGCTACACCTTC. Protein sequence: CASSFTGEGGYTF.

This clone was seen only once. One end of the junction is discordant with germline, which a read error may explain. The gene calls are TRBV3-1 (or the pseudogene TRBV3-2) and TRBJ1-2; D may be TRBD1 (6 bases). The germline V gene encodes CDR1 LGHDT and CDR2 YNNKEL (reference sequence). There are 11 residues in the CDR3. CDR3 DNA: TGTGCCAGCAGCCAAGGACAGGTCTGCTCTTTC. Amino acid sequence: CASSQGQVCSF.

This clone was found a few times. V usage is TRBV28 and J usage is TRBJ1-6, with TRBD1 matching 8 bases. The CDR3 is 13 amino acids. Per germline, CDR1 MDHEN and CDR2 SYDVKM. Trimming removed 10 bases from V and 6 bases from J; junction bases left unmatched: 5. CDR3 DNA sequence: TGTGCCACCCGGACAGGGTTTAATTCACCCCTCCACTTT. Translating it yields CATRTGFNSPLHF.

The chain recombines TRBV7-2 with TRBJ2-4; 14 nucleotides match TRBD2. This CDR3 region has 16 residues. The germline V gene has CDR1 SGHTA and CDR2 FQGNSA. With V trimmed by 1 base and J by 6 bases, 2 bases remained unmatched. The CDR3 DNA is TGTGCCAGCAGCTTAGGACTAGCGGGAGGGGTAAACATTCAGTACTTC. Its protein is CASSLGLAGGVNIQYF.

The chain carries TRBV3-1 (or the pseudogene TRBV3-2) and TRBJ1-2; 7 positions agree with TRBD1. The CDR3 length is 13 residues. V trimming: 4 bases; J trimming: 8 bases; junction bases outside the gene matches: 7. CDR1 and CDR2 (germline): LGHDT, YNNKEL (reference sequence). The DNA for the CDR3 is TGTGCCAGCAGCCTCGGGACAGCTTGGGGCTACACCTTC. Translation gives CASSLGTAWGYTF.

The gene calls are TRBV5-1 and TRBJ2-1; D gene ambiguous. The CDR3 is made up of 16 amino acids. Trimming left V 2 bases short and J 3 bases short, with 15 bases between. In germline, CDR1 is SGHRS, CDR2 YFSETQ. This CDR3 is CASSFGQARYYNEQFF. The CDR3 nucleotides are TGCGCCAGCAGCTTTGGGCAGGCCCGCTACTACAATGAGCAGTTCTTC.

This sequence joins TRBV5-1 and TRBJ1-1; 7 bases are shared with TRBD1. The CDR3 is made up of 16 amino acids. Germline V gene data show CDR1 as SGHRS and CDR2 as YFSETQ. Trimming removed 4 bases from V and 0 bases from J; junction bases left unmatched: 9. The CDR3 protein is CASSPRDRFMNTEAFF. Here the CDR3 DNA reads TGCGCCAGCAGCCCCCGGGACAGATTCATGAACACTGAAGCTTTCTTT.

The chain has TRBV6-2 or TRBV6-3 and TRBJ1-1; 8 nucleotides match TRBD1. Germline values: CDR1 MNHEY, CDR2 SVGEGT. J was trimmed by 4 bases and V by 5 bases; bases with no gene match: 3. The CDR3 spans 13 residues. CDR3 residues: CASSNRGGTEAFF. For the CDR3, the DNA is TGTGCCAGCAGTAACAGGGGGGGCACTGAAGCTTTCTTT.

With respect to this clone: Within the sample, other DNA sequences also encode this same CDR3. The chain links TRBV18 to TRBJ2-5; possibly TRBD2 for D (5 bases). Between the trimmed V and J ends, which lost 2 bases and 5 bases, there was a span of 6 bases. This CDR3 spans 12 amino acids. In germline, CDR1 is KGHSH, CDR2 LQKENI. CDR3 nucleotide sequence: TGTGCCAGCTCACCAAAGCGGGAGACCCAGTACTTC. This codes for CASSPKRETQYF.

The chain has TRBV5-6 and TRBJ1-4, with a possible D match to TRBD1 (5 bases). The V gene lost 4 bases and the J gene lost 7 bases, with 11 bases spanning the gap. The CDR3 covers 13 residues. CDR1 and CDR2 (germline): SGHDT, YYEEEE. CDR3 sequence: CASSVRQREKLFF. CDR3 coding DNA: TGTGCCAGCAGCGTCCGACAGCGTGAAAAACTGTTTTTT.

CDR3 bases: TGTGCCAGCAGAGAACATCTAGCGGGGGGGCTTAGGGAGCAGTTCTTC. Its translation is CASREHLAGGLREQFF. The chain links TRBV6-1 to TRBJ2-1; TRBD2 matches 12 bases. The CDR3 is 16 amino acids. With V trimmed by 6 bases and J by 10 bases, 13 bases remained unmatched. From germline, CDR1 is MNHNS and CDR2 SASEGT.

The CDR3 protein is CASSLTGGEFYTF. The CDR3 DNA reads as TGCGCCAGCAGCTTGACAGGGGGAGAATTCTACACCTTC. The V gene is TRBV5-1, the J gene TRBJ1-2; TRBD1 matches 8 bases. Germline-derived CDR1 and CDR2 are SGHRS and YFSETQ. This CDR3 comprises 13 residues. Germline trimming cut 1 base from V and 10 bases from J; bases unmatched to any gene: 6.

The chain carries TRBV5-6 and TRBJ2-7, with D maybe TRBD1 (6 bases). Germline-derived CDR1 and CDR2 are SGHDT and YYEEEE. CDR3 length: 12 residues. V was shortened by 4 bases and J by 5 bases, with 10 bases between the two germline ends. CDR3 bases: TGTGCCAGCAGCCTCAGGGGCCACGAGCAGTACGTC. Translating gives CASSLRGHEQYV.

The rearrangement joins TRBV18 to TRBJ2-1, with 8 bases lining up with TRBD2. The length of the CDR3 is 16 residues. The germline V gene encodes CDR1 KGHSH and CDR2 LQKENI. J lost 11 bases, V lost 5 bases, and 17 bases had no gene match. DNA for the CDR3: TGTGCCAGCTCAATCGAAGCGGGAGTTTCCACTAGGAAGCAGTTCTTC. Translated: CASSIEAGVSTRKQFF. The full variable domain, rest sourced from reference TRBV18 and TRBJ2-1, is NAGVMQNPRHLVRRRGQEARLRCSPMKGHSHVYWYRQLPEEGLKFMVYLQKENIIDESGMPKERFSAEFPKEGPSILRIQQVVRGDSAAYFCASSIEAGVSTRKQFFGPGTRLTVL.

Here the CDR3 reads CASSRYTLEAFF. The CDR3 bases are TGTGCCAGCAGTCGTTACACCCTTGAAGCTTTCTTT. The chain uses TRBV28 and TRBJ1-1; D is ambiguous. The CDR3 length is 12 residues. Germline CDR1 and CDR2: MDHEN and SYDVKM. The V end was cut by 5 bases, the J end by 7 bases, with 11 bases between.

The V and J genes are TRBV21-1 and TRBJ2-1; TRBD2 was called by the table and not checked on the DNA. TRBV21-1 is reported as a pseudogene. This CDR3 has 23 residues. The CDR3 DNA follows: TGTGCCAGCAGCAAAAGTTTCCTATCGCCTCGGGGCGATCTAGCGGGGGACCATAATGAGCAGTTCTTC. Protein: CASSKSFLSPRGDLAGDHNEQFF.